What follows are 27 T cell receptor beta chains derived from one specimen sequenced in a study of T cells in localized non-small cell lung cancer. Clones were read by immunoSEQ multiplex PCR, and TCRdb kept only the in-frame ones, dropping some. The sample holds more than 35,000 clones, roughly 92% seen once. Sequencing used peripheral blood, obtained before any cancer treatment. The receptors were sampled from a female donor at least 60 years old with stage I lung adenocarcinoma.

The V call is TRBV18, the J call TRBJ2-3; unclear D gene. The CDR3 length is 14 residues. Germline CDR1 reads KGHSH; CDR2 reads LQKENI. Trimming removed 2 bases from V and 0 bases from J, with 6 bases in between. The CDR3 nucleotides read TGTGCCAGCTCACCAGGAATTAGCACAGATACGCAGTATTTT. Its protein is CASSPGISTDTQYF.

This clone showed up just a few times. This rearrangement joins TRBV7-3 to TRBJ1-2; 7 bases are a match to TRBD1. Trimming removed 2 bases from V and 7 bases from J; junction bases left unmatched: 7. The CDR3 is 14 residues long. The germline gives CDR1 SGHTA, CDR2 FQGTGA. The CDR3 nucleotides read TGTGCCAGCAGCTTAGAGAGGTCAGGGGGTGGCTACACCTTC. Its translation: CASSLERSGGGYTF.

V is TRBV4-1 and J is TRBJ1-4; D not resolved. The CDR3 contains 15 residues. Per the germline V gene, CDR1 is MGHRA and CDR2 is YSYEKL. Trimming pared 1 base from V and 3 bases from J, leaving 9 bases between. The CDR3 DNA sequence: TGCGCCAGCAGCCAAGGACAAGGAGCTAATGAAAAACTGTTTTTT. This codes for CASSQGQGANEKLFF.

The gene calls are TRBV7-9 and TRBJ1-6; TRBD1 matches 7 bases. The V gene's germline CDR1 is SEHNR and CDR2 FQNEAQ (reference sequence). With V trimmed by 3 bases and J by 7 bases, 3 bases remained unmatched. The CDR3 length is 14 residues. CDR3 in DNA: TGTGCCAGCAGCTTCGAACAGGGGAATTCACCCCTCCACTTT. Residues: CASSFEQGNSPLHF.

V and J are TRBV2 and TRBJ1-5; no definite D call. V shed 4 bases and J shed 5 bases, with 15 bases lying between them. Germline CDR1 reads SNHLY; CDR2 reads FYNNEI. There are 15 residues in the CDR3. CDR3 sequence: CASSAGRAGDQPQHF. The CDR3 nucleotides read TGTGCCAGCAGTGCTGGGAGGGCCGGGGATCAGCCCCAGCATTTT.

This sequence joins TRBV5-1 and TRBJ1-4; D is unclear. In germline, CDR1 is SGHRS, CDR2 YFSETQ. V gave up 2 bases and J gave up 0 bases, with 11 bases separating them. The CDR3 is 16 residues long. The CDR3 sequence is CASSFSGSATNEKLFF. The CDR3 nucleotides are TGCGCCAGCAGCTTTTCGGGCAGTGCAACTAATGAAAAACTGTTTTTT.

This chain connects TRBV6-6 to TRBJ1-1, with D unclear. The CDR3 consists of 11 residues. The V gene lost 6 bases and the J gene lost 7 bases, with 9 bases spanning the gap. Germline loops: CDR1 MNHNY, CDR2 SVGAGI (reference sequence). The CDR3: CASRRQFEAFF. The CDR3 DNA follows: TGTGCCAGCAGACGCCAGTTTGAAGCTTTCTTT.

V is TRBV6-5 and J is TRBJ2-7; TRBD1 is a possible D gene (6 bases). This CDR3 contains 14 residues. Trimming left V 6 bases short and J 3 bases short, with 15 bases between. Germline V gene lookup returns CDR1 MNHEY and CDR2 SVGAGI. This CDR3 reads CASRTGLGDYEQYF. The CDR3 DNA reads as TGTGCCAGCAGAACAGGGTTAGGGGACTACGAGCAGTACTTC.

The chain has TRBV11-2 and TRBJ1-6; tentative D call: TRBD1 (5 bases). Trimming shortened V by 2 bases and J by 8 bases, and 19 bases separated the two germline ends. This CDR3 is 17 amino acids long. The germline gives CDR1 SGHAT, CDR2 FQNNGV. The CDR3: CASSLNRPRQGDSPLHF. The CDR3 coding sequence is TGTGCCAGCAGCTTAAATAGGCCCAGGCAAGGGGATTCACCCCTCCACTTT. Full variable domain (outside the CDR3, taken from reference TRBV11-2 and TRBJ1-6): EAGVAQSPRYKIIEKRQSVAFWCNPISGHATLYWYQQILGQGPKLLIQFQNNGVVDDSQLPKDRFSAERLKGVDSTLKIQPAKLEDSAVYLCASSLNRPRQGDSPLHFGNGTRLTVT.

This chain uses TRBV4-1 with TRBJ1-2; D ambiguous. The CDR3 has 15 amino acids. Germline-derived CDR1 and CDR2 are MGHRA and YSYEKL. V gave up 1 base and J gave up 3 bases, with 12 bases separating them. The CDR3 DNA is TGCGCCAGCAGCCAAGTGGGAGGTATCGACTATGGCTACACCTTC. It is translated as CASSQVGGIDYGYTF.

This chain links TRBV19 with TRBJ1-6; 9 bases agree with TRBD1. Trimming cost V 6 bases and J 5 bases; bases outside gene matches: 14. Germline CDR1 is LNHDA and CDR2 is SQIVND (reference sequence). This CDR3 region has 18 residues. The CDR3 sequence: CASRTTRGTGWNNSPLHF. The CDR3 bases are TGTGCCAGTAGGACTACTCGTGGGACAGGGTGGAATAATTCACCCCTCCACTTT.

The CDR3 DNA is TGTGCCAGCAGTGAGTTAGGGAGGGGTTCGAACACCGGGGAGCTGTTTTTT. It yields the protein CASSELGRGSNTGELFF. V and J are TRBV6-1 and TRBJ2-2; 7 bases align to TRBD2. The CDR3 consists of 17 residues. Germline assignment: CDR1 MNHNS and CDR2 SASEGT. J was trimmed by 0 bases and V by 3 bases; bases with no gene match: 7.

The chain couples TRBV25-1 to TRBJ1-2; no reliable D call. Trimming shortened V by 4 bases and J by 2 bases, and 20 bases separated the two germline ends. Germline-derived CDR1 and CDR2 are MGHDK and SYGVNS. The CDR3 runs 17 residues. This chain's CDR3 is CASSVLDPFGQNYGYTF. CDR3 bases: TGTGCCAGCAGTGTGCTTGACCCTTTTGGTCAGAACTATGGCTACACCTTC.

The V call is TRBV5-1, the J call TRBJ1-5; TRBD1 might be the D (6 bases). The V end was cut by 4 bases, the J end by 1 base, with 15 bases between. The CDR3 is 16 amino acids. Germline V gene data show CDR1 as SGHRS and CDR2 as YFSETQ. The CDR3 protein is CASSPEGGLSNQPQHF. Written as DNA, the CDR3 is TGCGCCAGCAGCCCCGAGGGGGGTTTGAGCAATCAGCCCCAGCATTTT.

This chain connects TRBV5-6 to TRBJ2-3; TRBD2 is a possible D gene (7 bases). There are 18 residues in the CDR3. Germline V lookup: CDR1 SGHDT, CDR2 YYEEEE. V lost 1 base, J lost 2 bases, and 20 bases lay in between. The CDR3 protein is CASSLFGEPGGHTDTQYF. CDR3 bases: TGTGCCAGCAGCTTGTTCGGAGAGCCCGGGGGGCACACAGATACGCAGTATTTT.

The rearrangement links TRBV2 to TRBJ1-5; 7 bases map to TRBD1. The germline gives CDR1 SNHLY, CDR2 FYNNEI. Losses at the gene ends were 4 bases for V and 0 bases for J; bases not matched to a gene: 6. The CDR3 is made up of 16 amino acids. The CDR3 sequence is CASSGRTGTSNQPQHF. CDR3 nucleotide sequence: TGTGCCAGCAGTGGACGGACAGGCACTAGCAATCAGCCCCAGCATTTT.

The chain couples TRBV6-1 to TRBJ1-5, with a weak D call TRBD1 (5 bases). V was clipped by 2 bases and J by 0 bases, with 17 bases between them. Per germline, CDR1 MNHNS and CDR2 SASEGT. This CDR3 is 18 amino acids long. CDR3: CASSERPSNRYSNQPQHF. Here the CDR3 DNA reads TGTGCCAGCAGTGAAAGACCATCTAACAGGTATAGCAATCAGCCCCAGCATTTT.

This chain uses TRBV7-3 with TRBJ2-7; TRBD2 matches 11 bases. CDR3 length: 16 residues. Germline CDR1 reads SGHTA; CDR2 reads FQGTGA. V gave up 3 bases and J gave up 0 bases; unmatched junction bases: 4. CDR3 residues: CASSLSSGGSSYEQYF. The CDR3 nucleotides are TGTGCCAGCAGCTTGTCTAGCGGGGGGAGCTCCTACGAGCAGTACTTC.

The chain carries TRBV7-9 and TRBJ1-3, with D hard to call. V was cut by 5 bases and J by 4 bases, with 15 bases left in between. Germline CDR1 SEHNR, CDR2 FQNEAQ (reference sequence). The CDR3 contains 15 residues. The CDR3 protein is CASSLRGTQGNTIYF. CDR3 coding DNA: TGTGCCAGCAGCCTGCGGGGTACTCAGGGAAACACCATATATTTT.

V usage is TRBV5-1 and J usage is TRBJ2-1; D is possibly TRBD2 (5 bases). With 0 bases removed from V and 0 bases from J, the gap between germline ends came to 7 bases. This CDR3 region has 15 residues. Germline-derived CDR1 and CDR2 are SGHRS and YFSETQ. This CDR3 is CASSLDGNSYNEQFF. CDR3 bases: TGCGCCAGCAGCTTGGACGGGAACTCCTACAATGAGCAGTTCTTC.

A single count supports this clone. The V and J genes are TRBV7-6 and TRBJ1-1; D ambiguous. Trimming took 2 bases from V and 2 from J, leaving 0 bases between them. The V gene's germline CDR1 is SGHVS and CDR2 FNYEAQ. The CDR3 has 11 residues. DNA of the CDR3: TGTGCCAGCAGCTTAAACACTGAAGCTTTCTTT. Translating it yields CASSLNTEAFF.

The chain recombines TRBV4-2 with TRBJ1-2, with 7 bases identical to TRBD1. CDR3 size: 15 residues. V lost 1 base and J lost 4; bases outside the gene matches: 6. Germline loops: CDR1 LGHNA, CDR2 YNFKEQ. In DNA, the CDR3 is TGTGCCAGCAGCCAAGGGGACAGCCATAGCTATGGCTACACCTTC. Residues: CASSQGDSHSYGYTF.

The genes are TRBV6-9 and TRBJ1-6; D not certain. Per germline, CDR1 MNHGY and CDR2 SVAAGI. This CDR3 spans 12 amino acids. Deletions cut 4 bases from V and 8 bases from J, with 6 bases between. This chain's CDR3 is CASSWRDSPLHF. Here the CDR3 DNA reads TGTGCCAGCAGTTGGAGGGATTCACCCCTCCACTTT.

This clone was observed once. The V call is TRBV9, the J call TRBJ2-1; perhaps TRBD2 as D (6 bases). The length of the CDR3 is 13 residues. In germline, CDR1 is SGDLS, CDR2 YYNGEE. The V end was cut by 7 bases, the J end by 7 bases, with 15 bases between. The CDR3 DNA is TGTGCCAGCGGGGGGTACTTAGGAAATGAGCAGTTCTTC. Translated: CASGGYLGNEQFF.

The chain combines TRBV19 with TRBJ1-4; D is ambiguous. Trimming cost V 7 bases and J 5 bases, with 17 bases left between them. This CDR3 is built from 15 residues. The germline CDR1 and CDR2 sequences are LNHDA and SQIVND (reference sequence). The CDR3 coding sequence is TGTGCCAGTACCGGCACAGTAAGAACAAATGAAAAACTGTTTTTT. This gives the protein CASTGTVRTNEKLFF.

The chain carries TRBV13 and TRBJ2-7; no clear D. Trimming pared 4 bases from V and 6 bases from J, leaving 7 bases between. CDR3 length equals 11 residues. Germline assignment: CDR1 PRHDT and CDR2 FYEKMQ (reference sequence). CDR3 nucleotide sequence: TGTGCCAGCAGCTCTTGGGGCGAGCAGTACTTC. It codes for CASSSWGEQYF. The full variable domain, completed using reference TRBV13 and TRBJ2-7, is AAGVIQSPRHLIKEKRETATLKCYPIPRHDTVYWYQQGPGQDPQFLISFYEKMQSDKGSIPDRFSAQQFSDYHSELNMSSLELGDSALYFCASSSWGEQYFGPGTRLTVT.

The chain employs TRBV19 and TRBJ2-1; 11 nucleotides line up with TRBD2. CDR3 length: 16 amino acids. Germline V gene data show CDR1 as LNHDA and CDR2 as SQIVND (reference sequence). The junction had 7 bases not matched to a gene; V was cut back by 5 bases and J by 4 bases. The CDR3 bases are TGTGCCAGTAGTTCCCCCGGGACTAGCGGATACAATGAGCAGTTCTTC. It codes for CASSSPGTSGYNEQFF.